This T cell receptor (beta chain) was identified in a study of cytomegalovirus exposure and HLA in healthy donors. Findings and limits, study-wide: When a later analysis compared HLA-associated TCR beta chains with equally common others, the HLA-associated chains turned out to be more clonally expanded and to have lower generation probabilities.

The PCR used 60 Vbeta and 13 Jbeta primers. The table came from immunoSEQ multiplex PCR; TCRdb's copy has only in-frame clones and leaves some out. The repertoire includes about 170,000 clones, around four fifths of them detected once, and approximately 13% sits in the top ten. Turning to this clone: The antigen remains unidentified.

In germline, CDR1 is DFQATT, CDR2 SNEGSKA (reference sequence). The CDR3 has 11 residues. V dropped 5 bases and J dropped 9 bases, with 13 bases sitting between them. Sequences were obtained from PBMCs. This receptor was identified in a woman in her forties or fifties in good health and CMV-seropositive. This chain connects TRBV20-1 to TRBJ1-2; a possible D gene is TRBD1 (6 bases). CDR3 residues: CSAPGGGSYTF. The CDR3 region has the DNA TGCAGTGCTCCGGGGGGCGGAAGCTACACCTTC.